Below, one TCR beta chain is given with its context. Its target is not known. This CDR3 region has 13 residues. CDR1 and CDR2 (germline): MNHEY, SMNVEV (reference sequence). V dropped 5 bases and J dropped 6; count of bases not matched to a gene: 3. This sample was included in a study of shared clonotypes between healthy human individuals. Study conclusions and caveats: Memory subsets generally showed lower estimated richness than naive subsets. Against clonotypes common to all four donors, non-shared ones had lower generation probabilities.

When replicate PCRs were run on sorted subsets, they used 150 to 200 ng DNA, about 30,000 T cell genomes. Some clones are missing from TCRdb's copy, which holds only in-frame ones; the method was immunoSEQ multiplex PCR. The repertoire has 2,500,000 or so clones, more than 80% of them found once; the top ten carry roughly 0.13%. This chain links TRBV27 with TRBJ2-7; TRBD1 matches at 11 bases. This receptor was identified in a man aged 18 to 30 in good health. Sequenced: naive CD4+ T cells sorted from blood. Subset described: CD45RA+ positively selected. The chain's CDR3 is CASSKGTGGEQYF. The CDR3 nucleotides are TGTGCCAGCAGTAAAGGGACAGGGGGCGAGCAGTACTTC.